This T cell receptor beta chain was retrieved from a study of OX40 agonist ivuxolimab in advanced cancers. Study in general: Participants, approximately 80% male, averaged roughly 55 years of age, ranging from roughly 20 to 85.

Libraries were prepared by immunoSEQ multiplex PCR; TCRdb keeps only in-frame clonotypes and omits some of them. The profile shows over 85,000 clones, 86% of them singletons. Germline V gene lookup returns CDR1 MRHNA and CDR2 SNTAGT. Trimming removed 3 bases from V and 4 bases from J, with 13 bases in between. This CDR3 has 15 residues. The specimen comprised CD4+ or CD8+ T cells sorted from blood, sampled in a trial of the OX40 agonist ivuxolimab. The chain has TRBV6-4 and TRBJ1-5, with unresolved D. This TCR came from an adult with an advanced solid tumor such as melanoma, head and neck, liver or kidney cancer. The CDR3 region has the DNA TGTGCCAGCAGTGAGATAGAGGATTTTAATCAGCCCCAGCATTTT. It codes for CASSEIEDFNQPQHF.